This is a list of T cell receptor beta chains from one sample in a study of cytomegalovirus exposure and HLA in healthy donors. Sequenced by immunoSEQ multiplex PCR; TCRdb stores in-frame clones only, minus some. The top ten hold approximately 10% of the sample, which has about 89,000 clones, 86% seen once. Material: PBMCs. The receptor set was obtained from a man aged 25-45 years in good health and CMV-seropositive. The CDR3 runs from the conserved cysteine through the conserved F or W. A D gene is named only where the DNA matches it firmly. Size is omitted from some rows. Given values are once, few, many or a class for expanded clones.

d_call clone_size j_call v_call cdr3_nt cdr3_aa
TRBD1 . TRBJ1-2 TRBV18 TGTGCCAGCTCACCTACAGGGGCCTATGGCTACACCTTC CASSPTGAYGYTF
TRBD2 . TRBJ2-3 TRBV7-9 TGTGCCAGCAGCTTAGCTTCACTAGCGGGAGTCACAGATACGCAGTATTTT CASSLASLAGVTDTQYF
TRBD1 . TRBJ2-2 TRBV5-4 TGTGCCAGCAGCTTGGGATTAGGGGGCAATACCGGGGAGCTGTTTTTT CASSLGLGGNTGELFF
. . TRBJ2-7 TRBV10-1 TGCGCCAGCAGTGAGTCGGGTGGCAGGGGGGTAGAGCAGTACTTC CASSESGGRGVEQYF
TRBD2 . TRBJ2-7 TRBV13 TGTGCCAGCAGCTTGGCTCCCACTAGCGGGAGTTACGACGAGCAGTACTTC CASSLAPTSGSYDEQYF
. once TRBJ1-5 TRBV5-1 TGCGCCAGCAGCTTGGGAGGGTATGGTAGCAATCAGCCCCAGCATTTT CASSLGGYGSNQPQHF
. . TRBJ2-7 TRBV11-2 TGTGCCAGCAGCACAGGGTTAGCTGAGCAGTACTTC CASSTGLAEQYF
. . TRBJ2-5 TRBV19 TGTGCCAGTAGTATGACAGTACAAGAGACCCAGTACTTC CASSMTVQETQYF
. . TRBJ1-5 TRBV6-5 TGTGCCAGCAGCCTGAGACGGGACAATCAGCCCCAGCATTTT CASSLRRDNQPQHF
. once TRBJ1-1 TRBV6-6 TGTGCCAGCAGTTACCGGGAGGGCGGCACTGAAGCTTTCTTT CASSYREGGTEAFF
TRBD1 . TRBJ2-7 TRBV27 TGTGCCAGCAACTCGGACAGGGGTTGGTACGAGCAGTACTTC CASNSDRGWYEQYF
TRBD1 . TRBJ2-7 TRBV7-9 TGTGCCAGCAGCTTAGGGACAGGGGGCGGCGAGCAGTACTTC CASSLGTGGGEQYF
. . TRBJ2-7 TRBV2 TGTGCCAGCAGGGTGACGGGGGGCGGCTACTACGAGCAGTACTTC CASRVTGGGYYEQYF
TRBD2 few TRBJ2-7 TRBV6-4 TGTGCCAGCAGTCTAGAGGGGTTTCTAGCGGGAGGCTACGAGCAGTACTTC CASSLEGFLAGGYEQYF
TRBD2 . TRBJ2-2 TRBV15 TGTGCCACCAGCAGAGTTTTCGGCGGGAGGGTCACCGGGGAGCTGTTTTTT CATSRVFGGRVTGELFF
TRBD1 . TRBJ2-2 TRBV11-3 TGTGCCAGCAGGGACAGGGGTACCGGGGAGCTGTTTTTT CASRDRGTGELFF
TRBD2 . TRBJ2-7 TRBV27 TGTGCCAGCAGTTTAGAGGGACTAGCGGGAATCTACGAGCAGTACTTC CASSLEGLAGIYEQYF
. few TRBJ1-1 TRBV30 TGTGCCTGGAGGAACAGGGAGATGAACACTGAAGCTTTCTTT CAWRNREMNTEAFF
. . TRBJ1-2 TRBV28 TGTGCCAGCAGTCTGAGGCAGAACTATGGCTACACCTTC CASSLRQNYGYTF
. . TRBJ2-7 TRBV25-1 TGTGCCAGCAGTGCAAACTCTGGGCAGTACTTC CASSANSGQYF
. . TRBJ1-1 TRBV6-6 TGTGCCAGCAGTTACTTGTCGGGCACTGAAGCTTTCTTT CASSYLSGTEAFF
TRBD2 . TRBJ2-1 TRBV27 TGTGCCAGCAGTTTCCGGGCTAGCGGGACTTACAATGAGCAGTTCTTC CASSFRASGTYNEQFF
TRBD1 . TRBJ1-2 TRBV28 TGTGCCAGCAGTCTCGACAGGGGGCGAGACTATGGCTACACCTTC CASSLDRGRDYGYTF
. . TRBJ1-4 TRBV5-1 TGCGCCAGCAGCCAGGGGACAACTAATGAAAAACTGTTTTTT CASSQGTTNEKLFF
TRBD2 once TRBJ2-5 TRBV4-2 TGTGCCAGCAGCCAAGGACTAGCAGTCCAAGAGACCCAGTACTTC CASSQGLAVQETQYF
. . TRBJ2-4 TRBV27 TGTGCCAGCAGTCCAAGAGGGGGAGGGAACATTCAGTACTTC CASSPRGGGNIQYF
TRBD2 . TRBJ2-1 TRBV6-1 TGTGCCAGCAGTGAGATGAGGGGAGGGTACAATGAGCAGTTCTTC CASSEMRGGYNEQFF
. once TRBJ2-5 TRBV6-6 TGTGCCAGCAGTTACTCGAGGGTGGTGGAGACCCAGTACTTC CASSYSRVVETQYF
. few TRBJ2-2 TRBV7-2 TGTGCCAGCAGCTTTACGGGAACGAACACCGGGGAGCTGTTTTTT CASSFTGTNTGELFF
. . TRBJ1-5 TRBV19 TGTGCCAGTAGTATCAGGCCAGGGAATATACAGCCCCAGCATTTT CASSIRPGNIQPQHF
. few TRBJ2-5 TRBV18 TGTGCCAGCTCAATAGGACAGCGAGAGACCCAGTACTTC CASSIGQRETQYF
. . TRBJ2-5 TRBV28 TGTGCCAGCAGTTTTGGGAGCGGATCCCAAGAGACCCAGTACTTC CASSFGSGSQETQYF